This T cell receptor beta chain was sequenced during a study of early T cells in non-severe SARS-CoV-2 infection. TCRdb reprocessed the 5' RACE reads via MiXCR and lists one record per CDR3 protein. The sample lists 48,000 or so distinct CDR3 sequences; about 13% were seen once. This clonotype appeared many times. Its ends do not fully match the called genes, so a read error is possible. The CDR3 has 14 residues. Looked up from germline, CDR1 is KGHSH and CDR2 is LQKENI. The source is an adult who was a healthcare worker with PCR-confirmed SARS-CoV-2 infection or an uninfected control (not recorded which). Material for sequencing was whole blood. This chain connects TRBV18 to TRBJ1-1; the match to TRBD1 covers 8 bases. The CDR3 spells CASSTPRGPTEAFF. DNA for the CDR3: TGTGCCAGCTCAACACCCAGGGGGCCTACTGAAGCTTTCTTT.